The clone carrying this T cell receptor (beta chain) has only a few counts. Its antigen is not known. The CDR3 contains 15 residues. J was trimmed by 2 bases and V by 4 bases; bases with no gene match: 8. The germline V gene encodes CDR1 SQVTM and CDR2 ANQGSEA. The data originate from a study of T cells after yellow fever vaccination. General study findings and limits: The study noted that FACS-sorted repertoires could contain abundant clonotypes contaminating from the bulk population. The study re-detected most primary-vaccination clones after the booster (approximately 97% CD4, 88% CD8).

TCRdb recomputed calls from the 5' RACE reads with MiXCR, one row per CDR3 protein. The table shows some 150,000 distinct CDR3 sequences, with over 7% occurring only once. The V gene is TRBV29-1, the J gene TRBJ2-3; 8 nucleotides match TRBD2. The sample in question was CD8+ T cells sorted from PBMCs, obtained 45 days after the yellow fever booster vaccination. The sequence came from a man aged 18 to 30 who received the YFV17D yellow fever vaccine. The CDR3 protein is CSVAVSGVNTDTQYF. CDR3 DNA sequence: TGCAGCGTTGCGGTTAGCGGGGTCAACACAGATACGCAGTATTTT.